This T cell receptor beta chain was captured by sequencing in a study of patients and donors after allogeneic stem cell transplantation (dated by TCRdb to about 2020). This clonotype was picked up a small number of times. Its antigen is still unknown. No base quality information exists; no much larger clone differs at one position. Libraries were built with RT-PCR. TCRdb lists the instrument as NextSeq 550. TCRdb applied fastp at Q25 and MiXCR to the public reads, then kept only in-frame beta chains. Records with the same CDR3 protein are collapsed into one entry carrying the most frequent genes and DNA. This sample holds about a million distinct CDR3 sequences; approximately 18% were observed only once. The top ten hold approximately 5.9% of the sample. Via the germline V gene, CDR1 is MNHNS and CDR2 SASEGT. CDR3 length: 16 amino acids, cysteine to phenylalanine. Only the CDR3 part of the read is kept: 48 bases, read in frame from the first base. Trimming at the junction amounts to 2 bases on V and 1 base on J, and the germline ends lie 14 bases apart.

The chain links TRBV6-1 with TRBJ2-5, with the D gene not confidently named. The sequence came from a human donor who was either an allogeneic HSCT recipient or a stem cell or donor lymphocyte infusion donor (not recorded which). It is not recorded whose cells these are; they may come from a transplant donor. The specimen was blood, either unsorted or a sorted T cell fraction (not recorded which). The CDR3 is CASSEMPVFTQETQYF. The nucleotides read TGTGCCAGCAGTGAAATGCCCGTTTTTACCCAAGAGACCCAGTACTTC.